The TCR beta chain described here comes from a study of naive and memory T cell subsets. As for this clonotype: What it binds is unknown.

Study conclusions and caveats: TCR counts from RNA may reflect activation-linked expression changes. In CD4 and CD8 cells, diversity dropped from naive through EMRA. There was no ground truth to check naive and memory subset results. Clonotypes here are unpaired alpha or beta chain sequences.

The beta constant-region primer was an equimolar mix of two oligonucleotides covering TRBC1 and TRBC2. The ligated cDNA underwent four PCR rounds using SP2 and nested alpha and beta constant-region primers. Via MiXCR, TCRdb re-called the UMI-ligation and nested PCR reads, giving one row per CDR3 protein. This table holds over 100,000 distinct CDR3 sequences, 35% to 45% found once. Trimming took 6 bases from V and 6 from J; bases not matched to a gene: 3. The CDR3 runs to 13 residues. The germline gives CDR1 SNHLY, CDR2 FYNNEI. This receptor was obtained from a human donor in good health. Sequenced: central memory CD4+ T cells from blood. The chain recombines TRBV2 with TRBJ2-1, with 9 bases matching TRBD1. This chain's CDR3 is CASRTTGGNEQFF. CDR3 DNA sequence: TGTGCCAGCAGGACGACAGGGGGCAATGAGCAGTTCTTC.